This T cell receptor beta chain was sequenced for a study of beta chain features in type 1 diabetes. The wider study: On cell yields, gender and age, patients and healthy donors were similar.

TCRB transcripts that were expressed got sequenced, as all of the isolated RNA had been reverse transcribed. Sequencing was performed with immunoSEQ multiplex PCR; in TCRdb, only in-frame clones are kept and a portion is missing. This sample has 350,000 to 450,000 clones, with approximately 15% found just once. The TCR originated in a man aged 25 to 45 in good health. Sequencing used naive CD4+ T cells from blood.

The CDR3 reads CAWRNSPYTEAFF. In DNA, the CDR3 is TGTGCCTGGAGGAACTCTCCCTACACTGAAGCTTTCTTT. This rearrangement joins TRBV30 to TRBJ1-1; no firm D call. This CDR3 has 13 residues. Germline-derived CDR1 and CDR2 are GTSNPN and SVGIG (reference sequence). V dropped 3 bases and J dropped 3 bases, with 11 bases sitting between them.